The rows below give T cell receptor beta chains drawn from one sample of a study of blood T cell repertoires in COVID-19. The table came from immunoSEQ multiplex PCR; TCRdb's copy has only in-frame clones and leaves some out. The sample carries 250,000 or so clones, 84% recorded once. The material sequenced was peripheral blood. The receptors derive from a woman aged 40-49 years who had recovered from COVID-19. Each CDR3 is given with its conserved first and last residue. The order of the fields is V gene, CDR3 length, CDR3 protein.

TRBV3-1/TRBV3-2,17,CASSHHRGGGAYNEQFF
TRBV11-3,14,CASSQGLAGDTQYF
TRBV2,13,CASSEGTGETQYF
TRBV5-1,15,CASSLGRDRGTEAFF
TRBV30,13,CALDRQGNSPLHF
TRBV24-1,16,CATSEYQGAATDTQYF
TRBV18,14,CASSPEGQGSPLHF
TRBV29-1,12,CSVDYNRGQAFF
TRBV15,14,CATTIEPGGYEQYF
TRBV2,17,CASSEVTGTHSNQPQHF
TRBV4-2,17,CASSQGSGDHRGETQYF
TRBV7-6,16,CASSSGVPGFTDTQYF
TRBV6-5,15,CASSRVGDRNEKLFF
TRBV6-5,15,CASSYGDRLGNEQFF
TRBV28,12,CASSSVNEKLFF
TRBV18,14,CASSPMDRADTQYF
TRBV30,16,CAWSALGGFSGNTIYF
TRBV7-9,14,CASSSGQGADTQYF
TRBV28,15,CASREGGTGNTEAFF
TRBV5-4,13,CASSPGTAETQYF
TRBV11-1,14,CASSLVDSAYEQYF
TRBV28,14,CASRLRGGRTEAFF
TRBV11-3,17,CASSPKTGGSDTGELFF
TRBV15,17,CATSRGTGRTSNEKLFF
TRBV7-2,17,CASSLGSGAGINEKLFF